This TCR beta chain was profiled in a study of cytomegalovirus exposure and HLA in healthy donors. This CDR3 is built from 15 residues. Trimming took 0 bases from V and 0 from J, leaving 6 bases between them. The germline V gene encodes CDR1 SGHTA and CDR2 FQGTGA. The primer mix had 60 Vbeta and 13 Jbeta primers. Here immunoSEQ multiplex PCR was the method, and the copy in TCRdb shows in-frame clones only, minus some. The sample gives some 150,000 clones, around 79% of which show up once; 2.5% to 3.5% is in the top ten. The rearrangement links TRBV7-3 to TRBJ2-1, with D tentatively TRBD1 (6 bases). What was sequenced was PBMCs. The source is a man aged 40-49 years in good health and CMV-seropositive. This chain's CDR3 is CASSLTGGSYNEQFF. The CDR3 coding sequence is TGTGCCAGCAGCTTAACAGGGGGCTCCTACAATGAGCAGTTCTTC.